The entry below describes one T cell receptor beta chain. The sample originates from a study of blood T cells in healthy people across ages. At the level of the study: Capturing about one barcoded beta molecule per two T cells was achieved by template switching.

It was with a sample-barcoded 5' primer and a J-beta primer mix that a second PCR of roughly 6 to 12 cycles was run. TCRdb fed the 5' RACE reads into MiXCR, producing one record per CDR3 protein. There are roughly 1 million distinct CDR3 sequences in the sample; roughly a quarter occur only once, and approximately 0.79% lies in the top ten. Extraction yielded at least 6 micrograms of total RNA per sample. These records were also assigned to another study, of T cells of mothers and their children. That paper notes: Each child gave about 3 million TCR beta CDR3 reads (each mother, over 8.5 million).

The sequence derives from a girl aged 2 to 9 in good health. The source material was blood.

CDR3 in DNA: TGTGCCAGCAGTGGGGGGACAGAGGAAGAGACCCAGTACTTC. As protein: CASSGGTEEETQYF. V is TRBV12-3 or TRBV12-4 and J is TRBJ2-5; D perhaps matches TRBD1 (7 bases). The CDR3 runs 14 residues. V was pared by 5 bases and J by 3 bases, with 13 bases between.